The sequence of this T cell receptor (beta chain) was determined in a study of metastatic and nonmetastatic thyroid tumors. Study-level information: Across peripheral blood and tumor or nodule tissue samples taken from malignant and benign thyroid patients, the repertoires were compared with one another. Study results and limitations: Relative to benign nodules, malignant thyroid tumors were reportedly characterized by significantly elevated TCR beta diversity in blood and tumor.

There were no patients who had received any treatment before thyroid surgery. Using MiXCR, TCRdb re-called clones from the PCR reads. Counted here are roughly 40,000 clones, over 15% occurring once; the ten biggest clones make up approximately 15%. This clone was recorded many times. No antigen is known for it. Sequenced: tumor tissue. The TCR sequence derives from a female donor with papillary thyroid cancer or a benign thyroid nodule (not recorded which). Some clones in this sample may be carry-over from other donors' samples.

The CDR3 DNA reads TGTGCTAGTGGTCGTGCGGGTTACGGAAACACTGAAGCTTTCTTT. It encodes CASGRAGYGNTEAFF. The rearrangement links TRBV12-5 to TRBJ1-1; no definite D call. V was trimmed by 5 bases and J by 2 bases, leaving 15 bases between them. The CDR3 contains 15 residues. Looked up from germline, CDR1 is LGHNT and CDR2 is FRNRAP.